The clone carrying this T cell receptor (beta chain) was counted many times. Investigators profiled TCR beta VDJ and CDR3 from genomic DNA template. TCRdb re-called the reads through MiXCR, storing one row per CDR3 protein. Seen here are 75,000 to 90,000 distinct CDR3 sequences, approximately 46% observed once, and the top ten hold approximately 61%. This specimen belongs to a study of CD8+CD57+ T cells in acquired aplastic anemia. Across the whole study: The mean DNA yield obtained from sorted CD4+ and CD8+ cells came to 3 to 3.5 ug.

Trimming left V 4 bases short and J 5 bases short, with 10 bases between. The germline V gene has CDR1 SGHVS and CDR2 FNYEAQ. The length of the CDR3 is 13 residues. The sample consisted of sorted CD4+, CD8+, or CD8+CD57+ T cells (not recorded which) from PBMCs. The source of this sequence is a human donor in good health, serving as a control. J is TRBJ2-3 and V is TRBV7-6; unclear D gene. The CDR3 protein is CASSSDLGDTQYF. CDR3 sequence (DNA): TGTGCCAGCAGCTCTGACTTAGGAGATACGCAGTATTTT. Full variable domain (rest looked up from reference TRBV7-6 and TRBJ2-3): GAGVSQSPRYKVTKRGQDVALRCDPISGHVSLYWYRQALGQGPEFLTYFNYEAQQDKSGLPNDRFSAERPEGSISTLTIQRTEQRDSAMYRCASSSDLGDTQYFGPGTRLTVL.